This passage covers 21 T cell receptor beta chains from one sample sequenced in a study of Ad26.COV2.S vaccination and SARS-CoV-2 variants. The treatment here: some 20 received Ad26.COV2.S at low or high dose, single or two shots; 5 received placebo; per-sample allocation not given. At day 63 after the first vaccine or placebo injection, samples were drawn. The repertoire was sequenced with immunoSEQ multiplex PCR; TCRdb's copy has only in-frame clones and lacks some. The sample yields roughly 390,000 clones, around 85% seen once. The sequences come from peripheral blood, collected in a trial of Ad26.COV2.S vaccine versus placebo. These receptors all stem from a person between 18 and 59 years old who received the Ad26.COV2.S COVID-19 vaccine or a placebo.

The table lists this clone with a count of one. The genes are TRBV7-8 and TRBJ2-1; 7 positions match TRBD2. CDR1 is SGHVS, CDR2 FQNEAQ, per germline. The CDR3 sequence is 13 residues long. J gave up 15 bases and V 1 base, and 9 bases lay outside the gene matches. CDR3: CASSLGFGRERFF. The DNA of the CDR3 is TGTGCCAGCAGCTTAGGATTTGGGAGGGAACGGTTCTTC.

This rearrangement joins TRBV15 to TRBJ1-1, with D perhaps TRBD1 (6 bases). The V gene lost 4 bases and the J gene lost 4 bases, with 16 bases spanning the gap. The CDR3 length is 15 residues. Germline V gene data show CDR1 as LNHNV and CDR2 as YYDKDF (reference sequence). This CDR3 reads CATSTRLGGRTEAFF. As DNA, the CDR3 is TGTGCCACCAGCACCCGGCTTGGGGGCCGCACTGAAGCTTTCTTT.

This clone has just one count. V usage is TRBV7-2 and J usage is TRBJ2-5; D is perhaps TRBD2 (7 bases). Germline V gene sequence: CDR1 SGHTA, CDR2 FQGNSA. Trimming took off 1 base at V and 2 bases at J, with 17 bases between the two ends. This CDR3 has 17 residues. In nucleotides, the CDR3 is TGTGCCAGCAGCTTAGGGGCCCCGGGGGGCGGACAAGAGACCCAGTACTTC. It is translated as CASSLGAPGGGQETQYF.

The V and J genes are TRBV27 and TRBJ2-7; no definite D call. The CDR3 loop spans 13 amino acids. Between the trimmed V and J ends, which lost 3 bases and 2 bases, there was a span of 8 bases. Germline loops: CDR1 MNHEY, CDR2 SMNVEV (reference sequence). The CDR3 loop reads CASSFSLAYEQYF. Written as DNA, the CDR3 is TGTGCCAGCAGTTTCTCCCTTGCCTACGAGCAGTACTTC.

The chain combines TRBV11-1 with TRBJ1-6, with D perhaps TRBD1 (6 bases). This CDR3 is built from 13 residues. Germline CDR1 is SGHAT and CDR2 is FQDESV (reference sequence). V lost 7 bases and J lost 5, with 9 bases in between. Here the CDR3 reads CASTTGNNSPLHF. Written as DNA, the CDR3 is TGTGCCAGCACCACAGGGAATAATTCACCCCTCCACTTT.

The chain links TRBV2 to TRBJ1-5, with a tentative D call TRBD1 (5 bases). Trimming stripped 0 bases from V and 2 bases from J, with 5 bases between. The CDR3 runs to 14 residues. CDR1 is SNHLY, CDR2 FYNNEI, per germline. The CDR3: CASSEAGGNQPQHF. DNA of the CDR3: TGTGCCAGCAGTGAAGCGGGGGGCAATCAGCCCCAGCATTTT.

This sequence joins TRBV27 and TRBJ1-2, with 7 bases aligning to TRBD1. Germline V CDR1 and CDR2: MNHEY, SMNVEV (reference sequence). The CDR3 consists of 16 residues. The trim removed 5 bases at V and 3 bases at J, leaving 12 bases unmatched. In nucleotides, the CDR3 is TGTGCCAGCAGTGCTAATGACAGGGTGGCGCACTATGGCTACACCTTC. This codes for CASSANDRVAHYGYTF.

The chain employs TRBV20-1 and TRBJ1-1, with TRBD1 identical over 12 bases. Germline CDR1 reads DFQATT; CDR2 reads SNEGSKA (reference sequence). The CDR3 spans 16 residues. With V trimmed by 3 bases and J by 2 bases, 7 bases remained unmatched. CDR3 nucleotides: TGCAGTGCTAGTAACCGGGACAGGGGGCACAACACTGAAGCTTTCTTT. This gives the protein CSASNRDRGHNTEAFF.

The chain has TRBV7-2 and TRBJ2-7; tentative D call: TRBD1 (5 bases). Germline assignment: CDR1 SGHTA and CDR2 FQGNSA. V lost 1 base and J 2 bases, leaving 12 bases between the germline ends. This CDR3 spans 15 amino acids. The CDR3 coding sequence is TGTGCCAGCAGCTTAGGCCCAGGGCAGACCTACGAGCAGTACTTC. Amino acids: CASSLGPGQTYEQYF.

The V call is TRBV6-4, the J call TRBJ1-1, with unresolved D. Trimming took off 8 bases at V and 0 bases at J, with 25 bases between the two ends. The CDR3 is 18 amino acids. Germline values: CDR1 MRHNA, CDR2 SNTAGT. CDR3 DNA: TGTGCCAGCCCCCCGGAGGCAGGCCCGACCCCTCTGAACACTGAAGCTTTCTTT. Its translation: CASPPEAGPTPLNTEAFF.

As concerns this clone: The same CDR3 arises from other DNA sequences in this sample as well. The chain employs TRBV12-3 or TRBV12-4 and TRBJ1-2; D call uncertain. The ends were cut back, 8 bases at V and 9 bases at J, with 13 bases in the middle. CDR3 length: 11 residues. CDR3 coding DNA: TGTGCCAGCGGTCCCTCCCAACGCTACACCTTC. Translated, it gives CASGPSQRYTF.

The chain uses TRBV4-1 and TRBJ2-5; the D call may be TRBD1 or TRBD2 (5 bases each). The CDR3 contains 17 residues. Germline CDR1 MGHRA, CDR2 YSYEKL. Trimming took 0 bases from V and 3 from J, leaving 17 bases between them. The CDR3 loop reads CASSQDSIGTQKETQYF. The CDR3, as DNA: TGCGCCAGCAGCCAAGATAGCATCGGGACCCAAAAAGAGACCCAGTACTTC.

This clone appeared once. CDR3 sequence: CASSQRRQPHEQYF. The CDR3 coding sequence is TGTGCCAGCAGCCAGAGGAGACAGCCCCACGAGCAGTACTTC. V gene TRBV21-1 combines with J gene TRBJ2-7; TRBD1, as called in the table, went unchecked against the DNA. TRBV21-1 counts as a pseudogene. The CDR3 runs 14 residues.

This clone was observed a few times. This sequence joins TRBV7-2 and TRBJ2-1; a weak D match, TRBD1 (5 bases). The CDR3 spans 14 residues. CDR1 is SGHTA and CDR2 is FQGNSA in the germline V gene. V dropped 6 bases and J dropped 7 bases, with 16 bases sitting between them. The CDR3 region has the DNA TGTGCCAGCAGAAAGGGGCAGGACGCTAATGAGCAGTTCTTC. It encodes CASRKGQDANEQFF.

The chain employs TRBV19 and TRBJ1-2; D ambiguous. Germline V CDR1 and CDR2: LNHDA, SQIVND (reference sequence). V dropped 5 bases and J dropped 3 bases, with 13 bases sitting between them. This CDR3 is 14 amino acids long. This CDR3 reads CASSERLWDYGYTF. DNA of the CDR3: TGTGCCAGTAGTGAAAGGCTTTGGGACTATGGCTACACCTTC.

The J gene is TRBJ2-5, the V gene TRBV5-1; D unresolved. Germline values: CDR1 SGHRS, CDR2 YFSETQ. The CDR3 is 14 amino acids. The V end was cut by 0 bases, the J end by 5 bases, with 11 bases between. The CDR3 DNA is TGCGCCAGCAGCTTGGCACAGTCTAGGGAGACCCAGTACTTC. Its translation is CASSLAQSRETQYF.

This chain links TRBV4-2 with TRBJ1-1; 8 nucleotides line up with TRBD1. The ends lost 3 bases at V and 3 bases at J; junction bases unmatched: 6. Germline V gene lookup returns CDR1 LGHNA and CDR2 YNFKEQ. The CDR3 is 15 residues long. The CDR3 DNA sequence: TGTGCCAGCAGCCACCCGGACAGGGTTGACACTGAAGCTTTCTTT. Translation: CASSHPDRVDTEAFF.

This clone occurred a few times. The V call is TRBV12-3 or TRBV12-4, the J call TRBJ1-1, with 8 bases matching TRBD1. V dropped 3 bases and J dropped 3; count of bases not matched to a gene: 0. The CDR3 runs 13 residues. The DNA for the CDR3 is TGTGCCAGCAGTTTGACAGGGGACACTGAAGCTTTCTTT. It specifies CASSLTGDTEAFF.

CDR3: CASSPIPGSVGTGELFF. CDR3 nucleotides: TGTGCCAGCAGCCCCATTCCCGGGAGTGTAGGCACCGGGGAGCTGTTTTTT. The chain employs TRBV5-5 and TRBJ2-2, with D perhaps TRBD2 (6 bases). V lost 4 bases and J lost 4, with 20 bases in between. This CDR3 is built from 17 residues. The germline V gene encodes CDR1 SGHKS and CDR2 YYEKEE (reference sequence).

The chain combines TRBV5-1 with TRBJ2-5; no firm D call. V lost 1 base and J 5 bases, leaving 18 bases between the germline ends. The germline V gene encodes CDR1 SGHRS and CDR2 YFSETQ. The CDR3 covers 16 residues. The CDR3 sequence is CASSLLSSSQLETQYF. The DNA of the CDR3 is TGCGCCAGCAGCTTGTTGAGCAGCTCGCAGTTGGAGACCCAGTACTTC.

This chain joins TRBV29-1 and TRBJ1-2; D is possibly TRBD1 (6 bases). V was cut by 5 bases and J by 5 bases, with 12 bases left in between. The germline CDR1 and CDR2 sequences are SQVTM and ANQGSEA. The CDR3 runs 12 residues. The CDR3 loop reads CSVTRTAYGYTF. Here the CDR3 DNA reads TGCAGCGTTACACGGACAGCGTATGGCTACACCTTC.